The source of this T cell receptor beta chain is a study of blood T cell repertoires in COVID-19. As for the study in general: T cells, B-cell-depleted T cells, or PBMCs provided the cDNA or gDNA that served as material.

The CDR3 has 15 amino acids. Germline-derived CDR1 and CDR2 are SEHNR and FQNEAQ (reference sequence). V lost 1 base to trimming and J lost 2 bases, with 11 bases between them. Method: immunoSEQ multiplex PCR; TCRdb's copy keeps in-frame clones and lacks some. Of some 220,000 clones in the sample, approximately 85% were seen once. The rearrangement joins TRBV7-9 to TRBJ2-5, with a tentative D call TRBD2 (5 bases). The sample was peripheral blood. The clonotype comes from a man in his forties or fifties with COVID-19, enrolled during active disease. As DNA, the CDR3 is TGTGCCAGCAGCTTAGGATCGGGAATGCAAGAGACCCAGTACTTC. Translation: CASSLGSGMQETQYF.